The T cell receptor (beta chain) described here comes from a study of T cell changes during pregnancy in multiple sclerosis (dated by TCRdb to about 2019). For the wider study: In women with multiple sclerosis, the researchers looked at how the T cell repertoire shifted as pregnancy progressed.

Library creation used the immunoSEQ multiplex PCR assay. TCRdb carries this immuneACCESS record with in-frame sequences only. Its versions omit some clonotypes, under half of them owing to an unresolved V gene in the studies checked, with the rest unexplained. The sample table lists about 75,000 clones, about 93% of them with a count of one. Roughly 0.14% of the sample comes from the top ten. As for this clone: Its antigen target is currently unknown. No per-base quality is available; no much larger clone lies one base away.

CDR1 and CDR2 were assigned from the germline V gene as SGHTA and FQGNSA. Cut back by 5 bases and 1 base, the V and J ends lie 10 bases apart. From the cysteine through the phenylalanine, the CDR3 covers 14 amino acids. Only the CDR3 portion is preserved as DNA: 42 bases, with reading frame beginning at the first base. This receptor was obtained from a female donor with multiple sclerosis, enrolled in a pregnancy study. The V and J genes are TRBV7-2 and TRBJ2-3, and TRBD2 may be the D gene, going by 6 matching bases. The specimen comprised CD4+ T cells from peripheral blood mononuclear cells, sampled after pregnancy. The DNA is as follows: TGTGCCAGCAGCCCCGGACTACGCACAGATACGCAGTATTTT. It codes for CASSPGLRTDTQYF.